The clone carrying this T cell receptor beta chain was observed at least ten times. Looked up from germline, CDR1 is SQVTM and CDR2 is ANQGSEA. J was trimmed by 4 bases and V by 7 bases; bases with no gene match: 8. The CDR3 length is 14 residues. TCR beta libraries were built with iRepertoire HTBI primers and Arm-PCR of CDR3 regions. TCRdb independently ran MiXCR on the multiplex PCR reads; one entry per CDR3 protein. The data contain around 500,000 distinct CDR3 sequences, approximately 13% of them singletons. The data derive from a study of regulatory T cells in long-lasting Graves disease. Time point of the sample: newly diagnosed GD, antithyroid drugs for less than 3 months. PBMCs provided the RNA from which the TCR library was made. These data were likewise used in another study, on T cells in Graves' hyperthyroidism and ophthalmopathy.

The sequence derives from a young man with Graves disease. The specimen was peripheral blood mononuclear cells (PBMCs), collected at new diagnosis, from a patient treated with antithyroid drugs. The V gene is TRBV29-1, the J gene TRBJ2-2; 8 positions agree with TRBD2. The CDR3 sequence: CSAGGGLGTGELFF. The CDR3 DNA sequence: TGCAGCGCGGGAGGGGGGCTTGGCACCGGGGAGCTGTTTTTT.